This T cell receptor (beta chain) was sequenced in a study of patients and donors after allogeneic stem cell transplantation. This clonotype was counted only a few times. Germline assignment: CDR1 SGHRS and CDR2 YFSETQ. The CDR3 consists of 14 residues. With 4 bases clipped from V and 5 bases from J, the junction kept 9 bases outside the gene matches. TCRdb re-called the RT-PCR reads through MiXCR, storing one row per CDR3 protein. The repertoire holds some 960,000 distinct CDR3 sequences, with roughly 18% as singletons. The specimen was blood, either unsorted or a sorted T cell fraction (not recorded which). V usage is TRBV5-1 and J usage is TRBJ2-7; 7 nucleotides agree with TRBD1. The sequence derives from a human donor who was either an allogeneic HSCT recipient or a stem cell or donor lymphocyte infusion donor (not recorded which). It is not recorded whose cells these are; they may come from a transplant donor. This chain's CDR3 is CASSTDRDQDEQYF. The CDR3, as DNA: TGCGCCAGCAGCACTGACAGGGATCAGGACGAGCAGTACTTC.